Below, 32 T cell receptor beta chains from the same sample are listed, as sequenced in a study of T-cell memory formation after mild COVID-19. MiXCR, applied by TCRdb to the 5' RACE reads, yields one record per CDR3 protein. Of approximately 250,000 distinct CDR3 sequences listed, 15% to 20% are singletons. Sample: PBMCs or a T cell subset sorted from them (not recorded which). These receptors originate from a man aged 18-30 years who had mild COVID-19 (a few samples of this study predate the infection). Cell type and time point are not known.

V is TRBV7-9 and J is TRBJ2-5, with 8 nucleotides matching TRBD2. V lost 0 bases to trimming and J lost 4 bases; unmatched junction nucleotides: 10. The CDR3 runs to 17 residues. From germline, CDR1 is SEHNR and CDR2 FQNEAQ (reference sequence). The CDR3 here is CASSLASNSGVPETQYF. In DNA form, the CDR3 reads TGTGCCAGCAGCTTAGCCTCAAATAGCGGGGTTCCAGAGACCCAGTACTTC.

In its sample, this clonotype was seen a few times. CDR3 loop: CASSRAGQGSYEQYF. The DNA for the CDR3 is TGTGCCAGCAGCCGAGCGGGACAGGGCTCCTACGAGCAGTACTTC. The rearrangement uses TRBV3-1 and TRBJ2-7; 9 nucleotides line up with TRBD1. V was clipped by 4 bases and J by 0 bases; unmatched bases: 4. Looked up from germline, CDR1 is LGHDT and CDR2 is YNNKEL (reference sequence). This CDR3 spans 15 amino acids.

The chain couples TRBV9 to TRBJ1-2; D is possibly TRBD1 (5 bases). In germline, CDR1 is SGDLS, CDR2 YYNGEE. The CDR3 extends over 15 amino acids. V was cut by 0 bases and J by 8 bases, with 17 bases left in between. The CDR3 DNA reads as TGTGCCAGCAGCGTAGTGGGCCGCTCCGCAGGGGGCTACACCTTC. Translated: CASSVVGRSAGGYTF.

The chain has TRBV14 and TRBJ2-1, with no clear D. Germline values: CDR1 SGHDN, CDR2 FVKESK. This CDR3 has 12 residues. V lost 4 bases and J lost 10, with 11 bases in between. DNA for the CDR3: TGTGCCAGCAGCCTCTCGAGGAAGGAGCAGTTCTTC. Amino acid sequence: CASSLSRKEQFF.

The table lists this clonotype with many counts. This chain's CDR3 is CASSPRGQETQYF. As DNA, the CDR3 is TGTGCCAGCAGCCCGAGGGGCCAAGAGACCCAGTACTTC. This chain joins TRBV7-9 and TRBJ2-5; D is tentatively TRBD1 or TRBD2 (5 bases each). V lost 5 bases to trimming and J lost 1 base, with 8 bases between them. The germline gives CDR1 SEHNR, CDR2 FQNEAQ (reference sequence). The CDR3 is 13 residues long.

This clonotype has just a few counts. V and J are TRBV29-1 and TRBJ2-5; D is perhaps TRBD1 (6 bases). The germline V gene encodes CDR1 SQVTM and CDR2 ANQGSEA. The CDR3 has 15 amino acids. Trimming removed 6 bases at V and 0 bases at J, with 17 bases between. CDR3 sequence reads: CSVEQGYRYQETQYF. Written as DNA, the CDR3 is TGCAGCGTAGAACAGGGCTACCGATACCAAGAGACCCAGTACTTC.

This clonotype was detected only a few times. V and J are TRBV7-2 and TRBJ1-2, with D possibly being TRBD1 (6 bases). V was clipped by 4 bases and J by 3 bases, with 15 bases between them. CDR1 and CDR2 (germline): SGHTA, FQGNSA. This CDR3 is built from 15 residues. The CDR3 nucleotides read TGTGCCAGCAGCTGGATCCGGGACACCCACTATGGCTACACCTTC. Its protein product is CASSWIRDTHYGYTF.

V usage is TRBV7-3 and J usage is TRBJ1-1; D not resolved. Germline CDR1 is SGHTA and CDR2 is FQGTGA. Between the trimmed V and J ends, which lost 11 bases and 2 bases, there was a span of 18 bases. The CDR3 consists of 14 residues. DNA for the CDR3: TGTGCCCCCCGTGGGAGAGGGTTTAACACTGAAGCTTTCTTT. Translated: CAPRGRGFNTEAFF.

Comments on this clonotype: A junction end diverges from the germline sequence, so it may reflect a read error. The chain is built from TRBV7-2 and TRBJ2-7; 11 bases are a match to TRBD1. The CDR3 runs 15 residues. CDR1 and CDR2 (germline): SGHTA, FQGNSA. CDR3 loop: CASSLAGQGDYDQYF. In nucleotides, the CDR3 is TGTGCCAGCAGCTTAGCGGGACAGGGGGACTACGACCAGTACTTC.

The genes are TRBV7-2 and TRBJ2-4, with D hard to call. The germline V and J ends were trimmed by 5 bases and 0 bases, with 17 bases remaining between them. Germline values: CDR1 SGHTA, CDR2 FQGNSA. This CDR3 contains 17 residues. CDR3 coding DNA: TGTGCCAGCAGCCTACGGCAGTCGGGTGTAGCCAAAAACATTCAGTACTTC. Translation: CASSLRQSGVAKNIQYF.

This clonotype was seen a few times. Here the CDR3 reads CASGGDRENYGYTF. The CDR3 DNA sequence: TGTGCCAGCGGGGGGGACAGGGAAAACTATGGCTACACCTTC. V and J are TRBV6-6 and TRBJ1-2, with 9 bases matching TRBD1. V trimming: 8 bases; J trimming: 2 bases; junction bases outside the gene matches: 6. This CDR3 region has 14 residues. Germline CDR1 reads MNHNY; CDR2 reads SVGAGI (reference sequence).

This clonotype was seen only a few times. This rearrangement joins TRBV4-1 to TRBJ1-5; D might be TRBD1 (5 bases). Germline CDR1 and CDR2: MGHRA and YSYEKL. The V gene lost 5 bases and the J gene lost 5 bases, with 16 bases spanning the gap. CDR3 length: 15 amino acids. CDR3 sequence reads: CASSSSGLGDQPQHF. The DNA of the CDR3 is TGCGCCAGCAGCTCCAGTGGTTTGGGGGATCAGCCCCAGCATTTT.

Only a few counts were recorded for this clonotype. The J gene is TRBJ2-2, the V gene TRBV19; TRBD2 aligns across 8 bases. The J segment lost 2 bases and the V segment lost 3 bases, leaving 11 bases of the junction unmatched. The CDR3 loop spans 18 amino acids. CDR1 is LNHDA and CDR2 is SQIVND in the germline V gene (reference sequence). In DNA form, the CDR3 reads TGTGCCAGTAGTATTAGGCGAGGACTAGCAGGAAACACCGGGGAGCTGTTTTTT. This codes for CASSIRRGLAGNTGELFF. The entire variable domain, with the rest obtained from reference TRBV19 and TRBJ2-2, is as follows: DGGITQSPKYLFRKEGQNVTLSCEQNLNHDAMYWYRQDPGQGLRLIYYSQIVNDFQKGDIAEGYSVSREKKESFPLTVTSAQKNPTAFYLCASSIRRGLAGNTGELFFGEGSRLTVL.

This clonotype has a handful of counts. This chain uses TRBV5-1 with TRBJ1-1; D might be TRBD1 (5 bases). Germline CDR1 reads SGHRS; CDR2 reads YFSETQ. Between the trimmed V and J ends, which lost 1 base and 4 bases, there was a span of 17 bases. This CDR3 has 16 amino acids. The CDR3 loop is CASSLKGQSGGTEAFF. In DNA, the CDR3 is TGCGCCAGCAGCTTGAAGGGTCAGAGCGGGGGCACTGAAGCTTTCTTT. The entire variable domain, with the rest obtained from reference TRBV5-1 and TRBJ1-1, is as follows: KAGVTQTPRYLIKTRGQQVTLSCSPISGHRSVSWYQQTPGQGLQFLFEYFSETQRNKGNFPGRFSGRQFSNSRSEMNVSTLELGDSALYLCASSLKGQSGGTEAFFGQGTRLTVV.

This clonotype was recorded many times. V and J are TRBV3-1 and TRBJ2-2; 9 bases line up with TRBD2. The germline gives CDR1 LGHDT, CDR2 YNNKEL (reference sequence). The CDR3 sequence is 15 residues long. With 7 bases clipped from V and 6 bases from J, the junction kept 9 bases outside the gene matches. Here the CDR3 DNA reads TGTGCCAGCACCCCAAGCCAGCGGGGGGCCGGGGAGCTGTTTTTT. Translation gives CASTPSQRGAGELFF.

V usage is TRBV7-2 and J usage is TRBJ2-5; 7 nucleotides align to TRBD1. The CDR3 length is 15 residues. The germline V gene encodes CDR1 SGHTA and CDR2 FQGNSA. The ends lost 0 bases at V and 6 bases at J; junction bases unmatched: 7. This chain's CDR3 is CASSLAPAGGKTQYF. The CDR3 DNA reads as TGTGCCAGCAGCTTAGCGCCGGCAGGGGGTAAGACCCAGTACTTC.

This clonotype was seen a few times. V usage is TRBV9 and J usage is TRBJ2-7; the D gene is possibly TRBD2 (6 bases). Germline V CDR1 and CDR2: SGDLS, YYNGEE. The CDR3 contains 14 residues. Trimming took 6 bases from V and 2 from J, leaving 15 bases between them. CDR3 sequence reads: CASTPQDYAYEQYF. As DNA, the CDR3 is TGTGCCAGCACCCCCCAGGACTACGCCTACGAGCAGTACTTC.

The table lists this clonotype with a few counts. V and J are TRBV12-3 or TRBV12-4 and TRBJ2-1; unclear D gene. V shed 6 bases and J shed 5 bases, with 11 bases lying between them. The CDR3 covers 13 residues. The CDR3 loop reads CASSPPGHNEQFF. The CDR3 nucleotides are TGTGCCAGCAGCCCCCCCGGACACAATGAGCAGTTCTTC.

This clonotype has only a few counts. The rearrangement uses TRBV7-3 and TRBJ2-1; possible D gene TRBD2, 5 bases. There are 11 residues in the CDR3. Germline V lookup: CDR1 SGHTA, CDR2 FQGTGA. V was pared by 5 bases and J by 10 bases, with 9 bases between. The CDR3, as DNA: TGTGCCAGCAGCAGGAGCGGAGAGCAGTTCTTC. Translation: CASSRSGEQFF. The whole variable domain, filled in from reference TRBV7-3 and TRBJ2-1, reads GAGVSQTPSNKVTEKGKYVELRCDPISGHTALYWYRQSLGQGPEFLIYFQGTGAADDSGLPNDRFFAVRPEGSVSTLKIQRTERGDSAVYLCASSRSGEQFFGPGTRLTVL.

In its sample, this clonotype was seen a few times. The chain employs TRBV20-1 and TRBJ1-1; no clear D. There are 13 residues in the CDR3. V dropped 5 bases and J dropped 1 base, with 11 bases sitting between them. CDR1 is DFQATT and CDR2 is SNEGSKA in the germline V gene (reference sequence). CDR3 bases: TGCAGTGCTGCTGACGGAAGGAACACTGAAGCTTTCTTT. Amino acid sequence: CSAADGRNTEAFF.

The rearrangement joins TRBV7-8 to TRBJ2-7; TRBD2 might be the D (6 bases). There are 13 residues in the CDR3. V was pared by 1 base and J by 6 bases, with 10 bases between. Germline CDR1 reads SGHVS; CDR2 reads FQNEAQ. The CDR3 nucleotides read TGTGCCAGCAGCTTAGTGGGGGGTTTCGAGCAGTACGTC. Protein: CASSLVGGFEQYV.

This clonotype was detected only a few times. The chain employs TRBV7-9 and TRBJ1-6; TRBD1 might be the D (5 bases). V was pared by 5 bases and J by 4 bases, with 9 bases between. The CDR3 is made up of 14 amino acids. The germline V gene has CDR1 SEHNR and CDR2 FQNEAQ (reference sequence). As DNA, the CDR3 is TGTGCCAGCAGCACTGGGGGGTATAATTCACCCCTCCACTTT. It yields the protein CASSTGGYNSPLHF.

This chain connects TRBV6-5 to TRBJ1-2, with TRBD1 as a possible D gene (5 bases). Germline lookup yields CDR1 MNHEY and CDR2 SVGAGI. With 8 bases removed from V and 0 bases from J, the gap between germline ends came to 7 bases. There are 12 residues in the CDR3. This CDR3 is CASGTPNYGYTF. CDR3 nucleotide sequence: TGTGCCAGCGGGACCCCTAACTATGGCTACACCTTC.

In DNA, the CDR3 is TGCAGTGCTGTTAGACTAGCGGGGGGACACAATGAGCAGTTCTTC. Its translation: CSAVRLAGGHNEQFF. The chain combines TRBV20-1 with TRBJ2-1; 13 nucleotides agree with TRBD2. The CDR3 runs 15 residues. With V trimmed by 5 bases and J by 5 bases, 6 bases remained unmatched. Germline values: CDR1 DFQATT, CDR2 SNEGSKA (reference sequence).

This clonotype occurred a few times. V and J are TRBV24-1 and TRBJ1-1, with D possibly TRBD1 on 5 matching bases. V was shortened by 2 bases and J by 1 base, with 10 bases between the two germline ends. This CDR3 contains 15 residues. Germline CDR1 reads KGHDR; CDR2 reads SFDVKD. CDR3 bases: TGTGCCACCAGTGATTCCGGGGGGGGGAACACTGAAGCTTTCTTT. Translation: CATSDSGGGNTEAFF.

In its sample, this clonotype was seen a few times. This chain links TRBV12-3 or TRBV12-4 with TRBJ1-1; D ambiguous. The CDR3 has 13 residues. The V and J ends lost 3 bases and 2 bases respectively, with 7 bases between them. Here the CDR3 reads CASSLSINTEAFF. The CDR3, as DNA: TGTGCCAGCAGTTTGAGCATTAACACTGAAGCTTTCTTT.

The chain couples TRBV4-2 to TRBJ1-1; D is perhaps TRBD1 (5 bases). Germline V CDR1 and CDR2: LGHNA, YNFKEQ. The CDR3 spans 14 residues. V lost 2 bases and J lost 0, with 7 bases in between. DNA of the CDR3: TGTGCCAGCAGCCAACCAGGGCTGAACACTGAAGCTTTCTTT. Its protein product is CASSQPGLNTEAFF.

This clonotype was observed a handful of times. CDR3 sequence: CSARGLAGGLTDTQYF. The CDR3 DNA reads as TGCAGTGCTAGAGGACTAGCGGGGGGACTCACAGATACGCAGTATTTT. V usage is TRBV20-1 and J usage is TRBJ2-3; 13 nucleotides match TRBD2. The germline CDR1 and CDR2 sequences are DFQATT and SNEGSKA (reference sequence). The V and J ends lost 1 base and 2 bases, in that order; junction bases with no gene match: 3. The CDR3 covers 16 residues.

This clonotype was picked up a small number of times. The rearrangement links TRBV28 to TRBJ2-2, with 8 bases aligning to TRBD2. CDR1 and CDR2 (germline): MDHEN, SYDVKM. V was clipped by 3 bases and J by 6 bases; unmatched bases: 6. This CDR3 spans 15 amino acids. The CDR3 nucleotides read TGTGCCAGCAGTTTGTTGATAGCGGGGTCCGGGGAGCTGTTTTTT. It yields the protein CASSLLIAGSGELFF.

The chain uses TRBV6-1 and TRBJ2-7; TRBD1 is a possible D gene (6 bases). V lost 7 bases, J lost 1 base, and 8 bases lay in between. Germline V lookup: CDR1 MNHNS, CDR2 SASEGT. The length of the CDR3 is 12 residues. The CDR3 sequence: CASKGESYEQYF. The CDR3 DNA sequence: TGTGCCAGCAAGGGGGAGTCCTACGAGCAGTACTTC.

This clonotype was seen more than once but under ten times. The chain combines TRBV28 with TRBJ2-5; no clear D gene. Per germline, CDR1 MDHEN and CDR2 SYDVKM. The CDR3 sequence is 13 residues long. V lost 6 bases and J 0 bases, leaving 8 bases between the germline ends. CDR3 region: CASSRVDQETQYF. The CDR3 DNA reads TGTGCCAGCAGCCGGGTGGACCAAGAGACCCAGTACTTC.

The CDR3 sequence: CASSGSPRNTQYF. CDR3 sequence (DNA): TGTGCCAGCAGTGGGTCGCCTAGGAATACGCAGTATTTT. This sequence joins TRBV25-1 and TRBJ2-3, with D uncertain. The CDR3 consists of 13 residues. Trimming left V 4 bases short and J 7 bases short, with 12 bases between. Germline loops: CDR1 MGHDK, CDR2 SYGVNS.